The next 27 T cell receptor beta chains were all read from a single sample in a study of cytomegalovirus exposure and HLA in healthy donors. PCR was performed using 60 Vbeta and 13 Jbeta primers. The data were produced by immunoSEQ multiplex PCR, yet TCRdb's version contains in-frame clones alone and is incomplete. The sample has under 200,000 clones, 71% seen once; the top ten hold approximately 3%. Specimen: PBMCs. The receptors were gathered from a woman in her thirties in good health and CMV-seronegative.

Only a few counts were recorded for this clone. The J gene is TRBJ2-7, the V gene TRBV6-1, with TRBD2 identical over 10 bases. CDR1 and CDR2 from the germline V gene are MNHNS and SASEGT. The CDR3 runs to 15 residues. Losses at the gene ends were 6 bases for V and 2 bases for J; bases not matched to a gene: 7. CDR3 protein: CASSTTSGVTYEQYF. Here the CDR3 DNA reads TGTGCCAGCAGCACTACTAGCGGGGTCACCTACGAGCAGTACTTC.

The chain combines TRBV11-2 with TRBJ2-1; no definite D call. There are 16 residues in the CDR3. The V gene lost 1 base and the J gene lost 9 bases, with 19 bases spanning the gap. Germline loops: CDR1 SGHAT, CDR2 FQNNGV. The CDR3 loop reads CASSLVTMESFGEQFF. The CDR3 DNA follows: TGTGCCAGCAGCTTAGTAACAATGGAGAGCTTTGGTGAGCAGTTCTTC.

The chain recombines TRBV6-1 with TRBJ1-5; the D is unclear. Per germline, CDR1 MNHNS and CDR2 SASEGT. The length of the CDR3 is 14 residues. V was trimmed by 0 bases and J by 7 bases, leaving 10 bases between them. CDR3 loop: CASSEAGSYQPQHF. The CDR3 DNA reads TGTGCCAGCAGTGAAGCTGGCAGTTACCAGCCCCAGCATTTT.

V and J are TRBV25-1 and TRBJ1-2; perhaps TRBD1 as D (5 bases). The CDR3 is 12 residues long. V dropped 0 bases and J dropped 8 bases, with 7 bases sitting between them. The V gene's germline CDR1 is MGHDK and CDR2 SYGVNS. The CDR3 DNA is TGTGCCAGCAGTGAATACGGGGGGGGCTACACCTTC. Translated: CASSEYGGGYTF.

The chain is built from TRBV7-8 and TRBJ1-1; 8 nucleotides match TRBD1. The junction had 6 bases not matched to a gene; V was cut back by 5 bases and J by 1 base. CDR1 and CDR2 from the germline V gene are SGHVS and FQNEAQ. The CDR3 has 15 residues. CDR3 nucleotide sequence: TGTGCCAGCAGCCACAGGACAGGGTCGAACACTGAAGCTTTCTTT. Protein: CASSHRTGSNTEAFF. The complete variable domain, with remaining parts taken from reference TRBV7-8 and TRBJ1-1, reads GAGVSQSPRYKVAKRGQDVALRCDPISGHVSLFWYQQALGQGPEFLTYFQNEAQLDKSGLPSDRFFAERPEGSVSTLKIQRTQQEDSAVYLCASSHRTGSNTEAFFGQGTRLTVV.

The chain has TRBV19 and TRBJ1-1; D is undetermined. Per germline, CDR1 LNHDA and CDR2 SQIVND (reference sequence). The CDR3 sequence is 11 residues long. The germline V and J ends were trimmed by 5 bases and 8 bases, with 9 bases remaining between them. The CDR3 region is CASSWGAEAFF. CDR3 bases: TGTGCCAGTAGTTGGGGAGCCGAAGCTTTCTTT.

This sequence joins TRBV27 and TRBJ2-7; 13 positions match TRBD2. CDR1 is MNHEY, CDR2 SMNVEV, per germline (reference sequence). The V gene end was trimmed by 7 bases and the J gene end by 3 bases; junction bases not matched to a gene: 6. CDR3 length: 15 amino acids. This CDR3 is CASKGLAGEFYEQYF. For the CDR3, the DNA is TGTGCCAGCAAAGGACTAGCGGGAGAGTTCTACGAGCAGTACTTC.

This clone was seen only a few times. The sample holds other DNA sequences that translate to the same CDR3. The chain has TRBV2 and TRBJ1-1, with 7 bases that match TRBD1. With 4 bases clipped from V and 0 bases from J, the junction kept 2 bases outside the gene matches. The CDR3 runs to 14 residues. Per germline, CDR1 SNHLY and CDR2 FYNNEI. CDR3 amino acids: CASSGQGLNTEAFF. DNA for the CDR3: TGTGCCAGCAGTGGACAGGGACTGAACACTGAAGCTTTCTTT.

Here the CDR3 DNA reads TGCAGCGCCCAACCGACAGGCGAGTTGGGGGAGCAGTACTTC. This translates into CSAQPTGELGEQYF. The chain links TRBV29-1 to TRBJ2-7, with a tentative D call TRBD1 (6 bases). Germline-derived CDR1 and CDR2 are SQVTM and ANQGSEA. The V and J ends lost 7 bases and 7 bases respectively, with 23 bases between them. This CDR3 comprises 14 residues.

The sample holds one count of this clone. This chain uses TRBV29-1 with TRBJ2-1; D is undetermined. This CDR3 is 14 amino acids long. The V gene lost 0 bases and the J gene lost 0 bases, with 6 bases spanning the gap. Per the germline V gene, CDR1 is SQVTM and CDR2 is ANQGSEA. The DNA of the CDR3 is TGCAGCGTTGAAGATCTAAGCTCCTACAATGAGCAGTTCTTC. Protein product: CSVEDLSSYNEQFF.

J is TRBJ2-1 and V is TRBV5-6; a possible D gene is TRBD1 (5 bases). In germline, CDR1 is SGHDT, CDR2 YYEEEE. V was trimmed by 1 base and J by 0 bases, leaving 11 bases between them. There are 16 residues in the CDR3. The CDR3 here is CASSLWGLSSYNEQFF. CDR3 bases: TGTGCCAGCAGCTTGTGGGGCCTCAGCTCCTACAATGAGCAGTTCTTC.

This clone was seen a handful of times. The rearrangement uses TRBV6-5 and TRBJ1-2; a weak D match, TRBD1 (6 bases). This CDR3 region has 16 residues. The germline V gene has CDR1 MNHEY and CDR2 SVGAGI. V gave up 2 bases and J gave up 2 bases, with 15 bases separating them. CDR3 sequence: CASSYGGHVGNYGYTF. The DNA for the CDR3 is TGTGCCAGCAGTTACGGGGGCCATGTCGGAAACTATGGCTACACCTTC.

This clone occurred once. This chain links TRBV15 with TRBJ2-1; 10 bases fit TRBD1. This CDR3 region has 15 residues. Germline values: CDR1 LNHNV, CDR2 YYDKDF (reference sequence). J was trimmed by 15 bases and V by 2 bases; bases with no gene match: 13. The CDR3 DNA follows: TGTGCCACCAGCAGAACAGGCCGGGACAGGGGATTTTCGTTCTTC. Translated, it gives CATSRTGRDRGFSFF.

This sequence joins TRBV7-2 and TRBJ2-7; D possibly corresponds to TRBD2 (5 bases). V lost 5 bases, J lost 4 bases, and 18 bases lay in between. Looked up from germline, CDR1 is SGHTA and CDR2 is FQGNSA. The CDR3 is 15 amino acids. The CDR3 sequence: CASSRTGLPGYEQYF. The DNA for the CDR3 is TGTGCCAGCAGCCGCACCGGGCTCCCGGGATACGAGCAGTACTTC.

V usage is TRBV5-4 and J usage is TRBJ2-7; 12 positions match TRBD1. In germline, CDR1 is SGHNT, CDR2 YYREEE (reference sequence). The CDR3 is 15 amino acids. V trimming: 4 bases; J trimming: 3 bases; junction bases outside the gene matches: 5. CDR3 sequence: CASSPGTGGSYEQYF. The CDR3 bases are TGTGCCAGCAGCCCCGGGACAGGGGGCAGCTACGAGCAGTACTTC.

This clone was seen more than once but under ten times. The rearrangement uses TRBV2 and TRBJ1-4, with 8 bases fitting TRBD1. V was pared by 6 bases and J by 8 bases, with 5 bases of the junction left unmatched. CDR3 length: 13 amino acids. CDR1 is SNHLY, CDR2 FYNNEI, per germline. CDR3: CASRKDREEKLFF. As DNA, the CDR3 is TGTGCCAGCAGGAAGGACAGGGAGGAAAAACTGTTTTTT.

This rearrangement joins TRBV2 to TRBJ2-5, with 7 bases lining up with TRBD1. Germline V gene sequence: CDR1 SNHLY, CDR2 FYNNEI. This CDR3 has 12 residues. The trim removed 5 bases at V and 4 bases at J, leaving 1 base unmatched. The CDR3 coding sequence is TGTGCCAGCAGTAACAGGGGAGAGACCCAGTACTTC. Translating gives CASSNRGETQYF.

This clone has more than one count but fewer than ten. The rearrangement links TRBV18 to TRBJ1-4; 7 bases agree with TRBD1. With V trimmed by 2 bases and J by 0 bases, 0 bases remained unmatched. CDR1 and CDR2 from the germline V gene are KGHSH and LQKENI. The CDR3 extends over 15 amino acids. Written as DNA, the CDR3 is TGTGCCAGCTCACCAGGGACAGCAACTAATGAAAAACTGTTTTTT. Translating gives CASSPGTATNEKLFF. The full variable domain, with the rest looked up from reference TRBV18 and TRBJ1-4, is NAGVMQNPRHLVRRRGQEARLRCSPMKGHSHVYWYRQLPEEGLKFMVYLQKENIIDESGMPKERFSAEFPKEGPSILRIQQVVRGDSAAYFCASSPGTATNEKLFFGSGTQLSVL.

This chain uses TRBV7-6 with TRBJ2-2, with D hard to call. CDR1 is SGHVS and CDR2 is FNYEAQ in the germline V gene. Trimming took 3 bases from V and 5 from J, leaving 7 bases between them. The CDR3 sequence is 13 residues long. In DNA form, the CDR3 reads TGTGCCAGCAGCTTGACGAGGACCGGGGAGCTGTTTTTT. Translation gives CASSLTRTGELFF. The whole variable domain, filled in from reference TRBV7-6 and TRBJ2-2, reads GAGVSQSPRYKVTKRGQDVALRCDPISGHVSLYWYRQALGQGPEFLTYFNYEAQQDKSGLPNDRFSAERPEGSISTLTIQRTEQRDSAMYRCASSLTRTGELFFGEGSRLTVL.

The table lists this clone with a count of one. The rearrangement links TRBV7-2 to TRBJ2-1, with 7 positions matching TRBD1. V lost 7 bases and J lost 5; bases outside the gene matches: 5. The CDR3 extends over 13 amino acids. Germline V gene data show CDR1 as SGHTA and CDR2 as FQGNSA. In nucleotides, the CDR3 is TGTGCCAGCAACCGGGACAGCAACAATGAGCAGTTCTTC. This gives the protein CASNRDSNNEQFF.

This chain uses TRBV28 with TRBJ1-2; D might be TRBD1 (6 bases). This CDR3 has 12 amino acids. Trimming cost V 7 bases and J 13 bases, with 19 bases left between them. Germline V gene lookup returns CDR1 MDHEN and CDR2 SYDVKM. In nucleotides, the CDR3 is TGTGCCAGCACCCAACAGGGCAGGGATGTCACCTTC. It encodes CASTQQGRDVTF.

This clone was detected a few times. The J gene is TRBJ2-7, the V gene TRBV2, with 10 bases fitting TRBD2. J was trimmed by 0 bases and V by 7 bases; bases with no gene match: 15. Germline V gives CDR1 SNHLY, CDR2 FYNNEI. There are 18 residues in the CDR3. CDR3 sequence (DNA): TGTGCCAGCAAGCGGACCGTAAGCGGGAGGGCTATCTCCTACGAGCAGTACTTC. It specifies CASKRTVSGRAISYEQYF.

This clone was picked up a small number of times. The chain is built from TRBV7-2 and TRBJ2-7; D is perhaps TRBD1 (5 bases). V was pared by 5 bases and J by 2 bases, with 22 bases between. Germline V gene lookup returns CDR1 SGHTA and CDR2 FQGNSA. The CDR3 consists of 17 residues. CDR3 sequence (DNA): TGTGCCAGCAGCCCACATGGCGGACAAGGTCCACCCTACGAGCAGTACTTC. Translated, it gives CASSPHGGQGPPYEQYF. Full variable domain (outside the CDR3, taken from reference TRBV7-2 and TRBJ2-7): GAGVSQSPSNKVTEKGKDVELRCDPISGHTALYWYRQSLGQGLEFLIYFQGNSAPDKSGLPSDRFSAERTGGSVSTLTIQRTQQEDSAVYLCASSPHGGQGPPYEQYFGPGTRLTVT.

This CDR3 is CASSQVVSDTEAFF. CDR3 in DNA: TGCGCCAGCAGCCAAGTTGTCTCGGACACTGAAGCTTTCTTT. This chain links TRBV4-3 with TRBJ1-1, with unresolved D. The CDR3 sequence is 14 residues long. Looked up from germline, CDR1 is LGHNA and CDR2 is YSLEER. V lost 1 base, J lost 3 bases, and 9 bases lay in between.

The V call is TRBV15, the J call TRBJ2-2; the D gene is possibly TRBD2 (5 bases). Trimming shortened V by 3 bases and J by 0 bases, and 11 bases separated the two germline ends. The CDR3 extends over 16 amino acids. CDR1 LNHNV and CDR2 YYDKDF come from the germline V gene (reference sequence). CDR3 sequence (DNA): TGTGCCACCAGCAGCAATGCGGGTACGAACACCGGGGAGCTGTTTTTT. Residues: CATSSNAGTNTGELFF.

This sequence joins TRBV5-4 and TRBJ2-7; possibly TRBD1 for D (6 bases). The CDR3 spans 15 residues. The V end lost 1 base, the J end lost 2 bases, and 13 bases lay between the germline ends. Germline values: CDR1 SGHNT, CDR2 YYREEE (reference sequence). The CDR3 sequence is CASSLIGDTTYEQYF. CDR3 nucleotide sequence: TGTGCCAGCAGCTTGATAGGGGACACCACCTACGAGCAGTACTTC.

This clone has just a few counts. The V call is TRBV7-9, the J call TRBJ2-2; no clear D. This CDR3 contains 14 residues. V was clipped by 1 base and J by 1 base, with 4 bases between them. Per the germline V gene, CDR1 is SEHNR and CDR2 is FQNEAQ (reference sequence). The chain's CDR3 is CASSLGQNTGELFF. In DNA, the CDR3 is TGTGCCAGCAGCTTAGGACAGAACACCGGGGAGCTGTTTTTT.